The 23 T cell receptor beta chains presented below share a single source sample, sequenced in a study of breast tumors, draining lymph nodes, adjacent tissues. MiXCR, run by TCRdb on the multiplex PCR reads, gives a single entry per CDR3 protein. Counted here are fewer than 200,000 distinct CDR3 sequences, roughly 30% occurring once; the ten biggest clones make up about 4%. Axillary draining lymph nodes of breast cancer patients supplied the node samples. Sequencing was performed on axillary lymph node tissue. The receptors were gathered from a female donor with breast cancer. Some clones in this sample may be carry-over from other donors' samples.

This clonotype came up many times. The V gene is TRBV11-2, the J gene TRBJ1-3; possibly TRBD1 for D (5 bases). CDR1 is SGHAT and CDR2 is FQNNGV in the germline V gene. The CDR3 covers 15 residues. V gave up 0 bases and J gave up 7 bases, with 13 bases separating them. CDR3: CASSLEGQGRNTIYF. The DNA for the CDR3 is TGTGCCAGCAGCTTAGAGGGGCAGGGACGCAACACCATATATTTT.

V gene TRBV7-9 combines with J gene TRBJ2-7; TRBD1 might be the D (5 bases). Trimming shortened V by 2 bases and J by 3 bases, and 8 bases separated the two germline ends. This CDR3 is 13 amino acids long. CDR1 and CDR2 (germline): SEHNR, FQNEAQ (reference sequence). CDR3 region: CASSLKGNYEQYF. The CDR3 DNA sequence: TGTGCCAGCAGCTTAAAGGGGAACTACGAGCAGTACTTC.

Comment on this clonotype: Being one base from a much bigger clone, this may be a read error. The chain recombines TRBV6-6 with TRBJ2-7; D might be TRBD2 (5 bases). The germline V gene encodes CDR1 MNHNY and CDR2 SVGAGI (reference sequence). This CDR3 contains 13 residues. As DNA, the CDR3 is TGTGCCAGCAGTGACGGGGAGAACTACGAGCTGTACTTC. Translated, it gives CASSDGENYELYF.

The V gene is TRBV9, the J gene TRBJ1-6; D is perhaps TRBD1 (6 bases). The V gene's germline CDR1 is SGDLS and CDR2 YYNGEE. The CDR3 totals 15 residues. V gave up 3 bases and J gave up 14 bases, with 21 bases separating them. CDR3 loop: CASSGENRDGATLHF. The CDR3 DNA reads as TGTGCCAGCAGCGGGGAAAACAGGGATGGCGCAACCCTCCACTTT.

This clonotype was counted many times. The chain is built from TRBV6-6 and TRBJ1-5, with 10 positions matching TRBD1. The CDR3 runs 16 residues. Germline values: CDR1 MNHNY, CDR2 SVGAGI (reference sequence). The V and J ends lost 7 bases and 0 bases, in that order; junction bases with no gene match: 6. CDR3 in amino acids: CASTRTGGLSNQPQHF. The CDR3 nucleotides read TGTGCCAGCACACGGACAGGGGGGCTTAGCAATCAGCCCCAGCATTTT.

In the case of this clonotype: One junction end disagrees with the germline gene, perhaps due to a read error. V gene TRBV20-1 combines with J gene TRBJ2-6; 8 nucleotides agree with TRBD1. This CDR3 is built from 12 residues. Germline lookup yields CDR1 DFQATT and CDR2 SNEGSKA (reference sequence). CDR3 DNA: TGCAGTGCAAAGACAGGGGCGAACACTGAAGCTTTC. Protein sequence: CSAKTGANTEAF.

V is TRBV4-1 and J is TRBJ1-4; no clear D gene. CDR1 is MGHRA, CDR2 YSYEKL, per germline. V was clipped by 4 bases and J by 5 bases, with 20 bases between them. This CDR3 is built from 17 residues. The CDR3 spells CASSRTFGLGGNEKLFF. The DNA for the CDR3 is TGCGCCAGCAGCCGCACCTTCGGGCTTGGAGGGAATGAAAAACTGTTTTTT.

The CDR3 DNA sequence: TGTGCCAGCAGCACCCTTAGCGGGGGGCGCTACAATGAGCAGTTCTTC. This translates into CASSTLSGGRYNEQFF. The rearrangement links TRBV28 to TRBJ2-1, with 10 bases matching TRBD2. Germline V gives CDR1 MDHEN, CDR2 SYDVKM. CDR3 size: 16 residues. J gave up 3 bases and V 6 bases, and 8 bases lay outside the gene matches.

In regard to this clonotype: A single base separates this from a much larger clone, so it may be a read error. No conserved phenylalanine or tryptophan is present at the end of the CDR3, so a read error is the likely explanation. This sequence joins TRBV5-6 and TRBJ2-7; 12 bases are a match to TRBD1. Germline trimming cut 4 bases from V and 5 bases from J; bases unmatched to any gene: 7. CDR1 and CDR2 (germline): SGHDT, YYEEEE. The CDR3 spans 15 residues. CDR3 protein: CASSRGQGARNEQYL. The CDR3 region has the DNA TGTGCCAGCAGCAGGGGACAGGGGGCAAGAAACGAGCAGTACCTC.

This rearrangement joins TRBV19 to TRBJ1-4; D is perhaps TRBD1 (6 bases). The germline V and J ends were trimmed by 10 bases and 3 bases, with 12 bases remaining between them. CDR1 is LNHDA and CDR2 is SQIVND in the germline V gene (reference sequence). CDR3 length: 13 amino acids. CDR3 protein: CAIRGEANEKLFF. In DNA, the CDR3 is TGTGCCATTAGGGGGGAGGCTAATGAAAAACTGTTTTTT.

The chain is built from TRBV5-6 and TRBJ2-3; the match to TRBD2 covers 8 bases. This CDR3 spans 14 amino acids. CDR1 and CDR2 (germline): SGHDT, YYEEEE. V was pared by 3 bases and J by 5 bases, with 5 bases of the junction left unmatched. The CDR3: CASSSNSGKDTQYF. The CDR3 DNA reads TGTGCCAGCAGCTCGAATAGCGGGAAAGATACGCAGTATTTT.

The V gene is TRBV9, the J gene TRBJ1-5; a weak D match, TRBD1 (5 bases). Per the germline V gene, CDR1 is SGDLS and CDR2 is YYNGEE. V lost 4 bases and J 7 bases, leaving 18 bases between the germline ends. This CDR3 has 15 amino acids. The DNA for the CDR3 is TGTGCCAGCAGCCCAGGGAGGTACAATGAGCAGCCCCAGCATTTT. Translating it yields CASSPGRYNEQPQHF.

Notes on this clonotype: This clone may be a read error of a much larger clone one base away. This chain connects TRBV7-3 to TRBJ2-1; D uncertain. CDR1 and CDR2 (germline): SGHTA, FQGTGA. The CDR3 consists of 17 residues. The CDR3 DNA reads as TGTGCCAGCAGCCCCCAGTACGGCGGTGGCTCCTACAATGAGCAGCTCTTC. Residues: CASSPQYGGGSYNEQLF.

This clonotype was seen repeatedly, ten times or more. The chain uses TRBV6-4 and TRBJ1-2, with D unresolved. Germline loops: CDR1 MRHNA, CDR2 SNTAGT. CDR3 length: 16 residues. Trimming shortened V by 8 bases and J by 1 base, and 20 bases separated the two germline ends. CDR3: CASSPVVGGSNYGYTF. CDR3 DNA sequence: TGTGCCAGCTCCCCCGTGGTCGGCGGCAGTAACTATGGCTACACCTTC.

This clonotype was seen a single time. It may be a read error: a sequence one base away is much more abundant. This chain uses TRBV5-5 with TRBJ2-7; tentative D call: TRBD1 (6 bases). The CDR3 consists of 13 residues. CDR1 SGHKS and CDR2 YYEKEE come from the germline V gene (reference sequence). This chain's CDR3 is CAGSLGARDEQYF. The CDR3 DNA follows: TGTGCCGGCAGCTTGGGGGCTAGGGACGAGCAGTACTTC. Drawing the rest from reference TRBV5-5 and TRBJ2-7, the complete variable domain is DAGVTQSPTHLIKTRGQQVTLRCSPISGHKSVSWYQQVLGQGPQFIFQYYEKEERGRGNFPDRFSARQFPNYSSELNVNALLLGDSALYLCAGSLGARDEQYFGPGTRLTVT.

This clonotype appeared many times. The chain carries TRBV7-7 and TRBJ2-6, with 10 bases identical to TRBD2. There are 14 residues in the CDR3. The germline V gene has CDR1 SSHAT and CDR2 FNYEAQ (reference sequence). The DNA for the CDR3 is TGTGCAAGCGGGAGGGCACCTGGGGCCAACGTCCTGACTTTC. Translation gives CASGRAPGANVLTF.

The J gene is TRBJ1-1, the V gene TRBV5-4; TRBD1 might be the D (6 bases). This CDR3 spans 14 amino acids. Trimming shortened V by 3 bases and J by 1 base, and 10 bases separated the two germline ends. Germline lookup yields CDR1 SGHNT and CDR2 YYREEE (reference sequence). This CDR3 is CASSSMDRNTEAFF. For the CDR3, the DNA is TGTGCCAGCAGCTCCATGGACAGGAACACTGAAGCTTTCTTT.

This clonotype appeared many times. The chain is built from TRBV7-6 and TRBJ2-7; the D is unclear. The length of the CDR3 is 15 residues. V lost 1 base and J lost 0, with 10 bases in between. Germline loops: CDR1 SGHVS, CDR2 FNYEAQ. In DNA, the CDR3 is TGTGCCAGCAGCTTAGGTTCAGGAAGCTCCTACGAGCAGTACTTC. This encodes CASSLGSGSSYEQYF.

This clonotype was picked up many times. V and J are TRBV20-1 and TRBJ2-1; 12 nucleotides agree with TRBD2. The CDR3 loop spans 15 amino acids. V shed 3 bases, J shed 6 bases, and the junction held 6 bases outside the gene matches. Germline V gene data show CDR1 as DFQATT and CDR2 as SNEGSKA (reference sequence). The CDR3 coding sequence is TGCAGTGCTAGTTCTAGCGGGAGGGCCTTCAATGAGCAGTTCTTC. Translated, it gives CSASSSGRAFNEQFF.

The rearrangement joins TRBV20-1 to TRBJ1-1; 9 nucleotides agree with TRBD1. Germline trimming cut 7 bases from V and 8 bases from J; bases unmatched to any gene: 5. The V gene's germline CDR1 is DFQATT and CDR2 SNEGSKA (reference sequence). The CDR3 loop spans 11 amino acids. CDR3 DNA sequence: TGCAGTGTACACAGGGGGCGAGAAGCTTTCTTT. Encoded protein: CSVHRGREAFF.

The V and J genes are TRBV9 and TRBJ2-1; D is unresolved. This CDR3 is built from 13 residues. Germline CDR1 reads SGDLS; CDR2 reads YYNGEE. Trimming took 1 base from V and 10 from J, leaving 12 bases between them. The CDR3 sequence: CASSVPRVKEQFF. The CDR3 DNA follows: TGTGCCAGCAGCGTACCCCGTGTAAAGGAGCAGTTCTTC.

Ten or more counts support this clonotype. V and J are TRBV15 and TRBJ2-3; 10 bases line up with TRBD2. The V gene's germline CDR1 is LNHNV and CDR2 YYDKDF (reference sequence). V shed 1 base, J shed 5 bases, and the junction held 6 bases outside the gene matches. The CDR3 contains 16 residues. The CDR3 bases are TGTGCCACCAGCAGAGTACAGCGGGGGGGGGGAGATACGCAGTATTTT. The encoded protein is CATSRVQRGGGDTQYF.

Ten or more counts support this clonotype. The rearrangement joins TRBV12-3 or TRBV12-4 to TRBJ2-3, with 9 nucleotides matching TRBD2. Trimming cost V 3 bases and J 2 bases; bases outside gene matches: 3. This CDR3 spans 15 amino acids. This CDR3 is CASSFSGRPTDTQYF. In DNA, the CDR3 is TGTGCCAGCAGTTTTAGCGGGAGACCCACAGATACGCAGTATTTT.